The source of this TCR beta chain is a study of CD8 T cells in Susac syndrome. V was pared by 0 bases and J by 0 bases, with 8 bases between. The CDR3 runs to 14 residues. Germline-derived CDR1 and CDR2 are DFQATT and SNEGSKA (reference sequence). Random hexamers were used to reverse transcribe roughly 0.45 to 1 ug of RNA. An immunoSEQ multiplex PCR amplified TCR beta CDR3 over 54 Vbeta and 13 Jbeta. TCRdb reprocessed the immunoSEQ multiplex PCR reads via MiXCR and lists one record per CDR3 protein. The sample carries more than 95,000 distinct CDR3 sequences, 93% recorded once. Purification of the CD8+ and CD4+ T cells relied on negative isolation, and TEMRA cells underwent FACS enrichment.

Material for sequencing was CD8+ T cells from PBMCs. V gene TRBV20-1 combines with J gene TRBJ1-2; the D is unclear. This receptor was identified in a human donor with multiple sclerosis. CDR3 sequence (DNA): TGCAGTGCTAGAGATTATAGGGCTAACTATGGCTACACCTTC. It translates to CSARDYRANYGYTF.